This T cell receptor (beta chain) was sequenced for a study of T cells in Graves' hyperthyroidism and ophthalmopathy (dated by TCRdb to the late 2010s). As for the study more broadly: Peripheral blood samples were taken at initial diagnosis, before any treatment was given. A discovery cohort of about a hundred patients, 43 with Graves' ophthalmopathy and roughly 59 with stable Graves' hyperthyroidism, was used to find distinguishing TCR V-J signatures. Prospective prediction of ophthalmopathy was tested in an independent validation cohort consisting of 18 to 20 hyperthyroidism patients and approximately 16 patients who later progressed to ophthalmopathy. The approximately 95 discovery patients were divided at random into training and test sets in a 7:3 ratio. In addition, the study compared T-cell repertoires in thyroid tissue and in blood from five to seven Graves' hyperthyroidism patients. After sampling, hyperthyroidism patients received methimazole starting at 30 mg daily, and ophthalmopathy patients received high-dose intravenous methylprednisolone. The paper describes TCR Vbeta CDR3 sequencing of 120 to 150 peripheral blood samples, made up of 40 to 45 ophthalmopathy patients, roughly 72 hyperthyroidism patients and 17 progressor patients. Summary of the overall study and its limitations: Most expanded thyroid clonotypes (frequency above 0.001) were also found in blood, which suggests that blood repertoires may mirror thyroid immune responses. A model built on a 13 V-J signature distinguished ophthalmopathy from stable hyperthyroidism, reaching around 88% sensitivity and around 81% specificity in cross-validation and 80%/75% in testing. In validation, progression to ophthalmopathy was predicted by the model with around 70% sensitivity and just over 72% specificity, a median of about 6.4 months before onset. Sample size was not statistically predetermined, and investigators were not blinded to group allocation.

The CDR3 starts with the cysteine, ends with the phenylalanine, and has 16 residues. Here the CDR3 DNA is all that survives: 48 bases in frame from base 1. The germline V gene specifies SQVTM as CDR1 and ANQGSEA as CDR2. The germline ends are 18 bases apart after V is trimmed by 3 bases and J by 3 bases. Stable Graves' hyperthyroidism was defined as the absence of progression to ophthalmopathy over 18 months of follow-up. Hyperthyroidism patients were newly diagnosed, had a disease duration of under 2 months, and were aged 18 to 65 years. Exclusion was applied to patients with uncontrolled infections, other autoimmune diseases, pregnancy or lactation. Diagnoses were based on clinical symptoms, serum thyroxine and TRAb, thyroid ultrasound and orbital computed tomography. PBMCs were isolated from more than 9 ml of fresh peripheral blood by Ficoll-Paque density gradient centrifugation. Total RNA was extracted with Trizol reagent, and quality was checked on an Agilent 2100 Bioanalyzer.

Amplification of TCR beta CDR3 regions was carried out from RNA transcripts. The first round of RT-PCR for the TCR CDR3 was performed with the HTBI primer set and the Qiagen OneStep RT-PCR kit. Libraries were constructed in a second round of multiplex PCR, after which size selection and purification were performed. Libraries were sequenced paired-end with 100 bp reads on an Illumina HiSeq2000. As for the original processing: SOAPnuke was used to process the raw data, removing reads that contained adapters or uncalled bases, had a mean Phred below 15, or lacked an exact match to the constant primer or identifier. High-quality paired reads were merged with COPE v1.2.5, and unique nucleotide sequences were defined as clonotypes. Clonotypes were aligned to IMGT TRBV, TRBD and TRBJ reference segments using MiTCR v1.1. The analysis included only V-J combinations with a frequency above 0.0001, which together covered roughly 99% of the repertoires. A TCS score was defined as the ratio between F50 (clonal expansion) and ExV (chaos), using BLOSUM62-based TCRdist between CDR3 peptides within each V-J. Welch's t-statistics and random forest reduced around 510 V-J features to some 14, which were used in a naive Bayes classifier (R e1071). The public sequencing data were trimmed at Q25 with fastp and processed into clonotypes with MiXCR by TCRdb, which kept only in-frame beta chains. Rows with a matching CDR3 protein are joined into one entry that keeps the most common DNA and genes. Clone size and V and J calls follow TCRdb, not the original study. The sample contains hundreds of thousands of distinct CDR3 sequences, 12% to 15% of them found a single time. The ten top clones hold about 10% of the sample.

This clonotype appeared a few times. Its binding antigen is unknown. Base quality data are lacking; no much larger clone is found one base away. The sequence came from a woman under 30 with Graves' hyperthyroidism. The sequenced material came from blood. The rearranged chain carries TRBV29-1 and TRBJ2-1; TRBD1 could be the D gene, as 6 bases match. The CDR3 reads CSVERNLGQYYNEQFF. The DNA sequence follows: TGCAGCGTTGAGCGGAACCTAGGACAGTACTACAATGAGCAGTTCTTC.